Listed below are T cell receptor beta chains from one sample, sequenced in a study of blood T cell repertoires in COVID-19. Here immunoSEQ multiplex PCR was the method, and the copy in TCRdb shows in-frame clones only, minus some. Among approximately 250,000 clones listed, around 86% were seen once. The sequenced sample was peripheral blood. All receptors come from a man between 18 and 29 years old with active or convalescent COVID-19. Both conserved end residues are part of each CDR3. A D gene is named only where the DNA matches it firmly. Expanded clones get a size class; other rows say once, few or many, or leave the size out.

J | D | V | size | CDR3 | DNA
TRBJ1-1 | TRBD1 | TRBV25-1 | . | CASSEFGQGRDTEAFF | TGTGCCAGCAGTGAATTTGGACAGGGAAGAGACACTGAAGCTTTCTTT
TRBJ1-6 | TRBD1 | TRBV27 | . | CATSSGGNSPLHF | TGTGCCACCTCCTCAGGGGGCAATTCACCCCTCCACTTT
TRBJ2-2 | . | TRBV30 | few | CASQGTGTGELFF | TGTGCCTCCCAGGGGACGGGCACCGGGGAGCTGTTTTTT
TRBJ1-2 | . | TRBV2 | . | CASITVYGYTF | TGTGCCAGCATCACTGTCTATGGCTACACCTTC
TRBJ2-7 | TRBD1 | TRBV24-1 | . | CATSAGGSVWEQYF | TGTGCCACCAGTGCAGGGGGTTCGGTCTGGGAGCAGTACTTC
TRBJ2-1 | . | TRBV29-1 | . | CSVGRTDNEQFF | TGCAGCGTTGGCCGGACAGACAATGAGCAGTTCTTC
TRBJ2-5 | TRBD2 | TRBV7-2 | . | CASSLGLAGVTETQYF | TGTGCCAGCAGCCTGGGACTAGCGGGAGTCACTGAGACCCAGTACTTC
TRBJ1-2 | . | TRBV2 | . | CASRGDRIYGYTF | TGTGCCAGCAGGGGAGACAGGATCTATGGCTACACCTTC
TRBJ1-2 | . | TRBV28 | . | CASSLNGRARGYTF | TGTGCCAGCAGTTTAAATGGCAGGGCGAGGGGCTACACCTTC
TRBJ2-1 | . | TRBV2 | . | CASSPRSSYNEQFF | TGTGCCAGCAGTCCCCGCAGCTCCTACAATGAGCAGTTCTTC
TRBJ1-5 | . | TRBV9 | . | CASSVAPTQPQHF | TGTGCCAGCAGCGTAGCCCCTACCCAGCCCCAGCATTTT
TRBJ2-7 | . | TRBV5-4 | . | CASSSQGYEQYF | TGTGCCAGCAGCTCGCAGGGGTACGAGCAGTACTTC
TRBJ1-1 | . | TRBV6-2/TRBV6-3 | few | CASSFGNTEAFF | TGTGCCAGCAGTTTCGGGAACACTGAAGCTTTCTTT
TRBJ1-3 | TRBD1 | TRBV24-1 | . | CATDRDSSGNTIYF | TGTGCCACCGATAGGGACAGCTCTGGAAACACCATATATTTT
TRBJ1-5 | . | TRBV2 | . | CASGGGGNQPQHF | TGTGCCAGTGGGGGGGGAGGGAATCAGCCCCAGCATTTT
TRBJ1-2 | . | TRBV6-5 | . | CASSFGAGYTF | TGTGCCAGCAGTTTTGGGGCCGGCTACACCTTC
TRBJ1-3 | TRBD1 | TRBV2 | . | CAKTGTGNTIYF | TGTGCCAAGACAGGGACTGGAAACACCATATATTTT
TRBJ2-1 | TRBD2 | TRBV20-1 | . | CSASEGAGVRNEQFF | TGCAGTGCTAGTGAAGGAGCGGGGGTTAGAAATGAGCAGTTCTTC
TRBJ2-2 | TRBD2 | TRBV6-4 | . | CASLAANTGELFF | TGTGCCAGCCTAGCGGCTAACACCGGGGAGCTGTTTTTT
TRBJ2-1 | TRBD1 | TRBV11-1 | . | CASSWGQAEQFF | TGTGCCAGCAGCTGGGGACAGGCTGAGCAGTTCTTC
TRBJ1-4 | . | TRBV4-1 | . | CASSQVSRLFF | TGCGCCAGCAGCCAAGTCTCGAGACTGTTTTTT
TRBJ2-3 | TRBD2 | TRBV6-5 | . | CASSYTGRAGADTQYF | TGTGCCAGCAGTTATACCGGGAGGGCCGGGGCAGATACGCAGTATTTT
TRBJ1-5 | TRBD1 | TRBV6-1 | . | CASSASTQGYGDRPQHF | TGTGCCAGCAGTGCTTCAACACAGGGGTACGGCGACAGGCCCCAGCATTTT
TRBJ2-7 | . | TRBV6-5 | once | CASRSRSSEQYF | TGTGCCAGCAGATCACGGTCTTCCGAGCAGTACTTC
TRBJ2-5 | . | TRBV5-1 | . | CASSGEQGKGETQYF | TGCGCCAGCAGCGGCGAACAGGGAAAGGGGGAGACCCAGTACTTC
TRBJ2-5 | TRBD1 | TRBV7-2 | . | CASSLSGQVTQYF | TGTGCCAGCAGCTTATCGGGACAGGTGACCCAGTACTTC
TRBJ2-4 | . | TRBV4-2 | . | CASSQEAQGPRAKNIQYF | TGTGCCAGCAGCCAAGAGGCCCAGGGGCCCCGAGCCAAAAACATTCAGTACTTC
TRBJ2-1 | . | TRBV24-1 | . | CATSEPNSAGQQFF | TGTGCCACCAGTGAACCGAACTCAGCGGGTCAGCAGTTCTTC
TRBJ1-1 | TRBD1 | TRBV19 | few | CASRSGGVGAEAFF | TGTGCCAGTAGATCAGGGGGCGTAGGGGCTGAAGCTTTCTTT
TRBJ2-1 | . | TRBV5-6 | . | CASSTGRREQFF | TGTGCCAGCAGTACAGGGCGACGGGAGCAGTTCTTC
TRBJ2-7 | TRBD1 | TRBV27 | . | CASSFFPLTGNSYEQYF | TGTGCCAGCAGTTTTTTTCCCCTGACAGGGAACAGCTACGAGCAGTACTTC
TRBJ2-1 | . | TRBV4-2 | once | CASSQESQGYNEQFF | TGTGCCAGCAGCCAAGAAAGTCAGGGGTACAATGAGCAGTTCTTC
TRBJ1-1 | . | TRBV27 | few | CASSLGGSEAFF | TGTGCCAGCAGTTTAGGGGGGAGTGAAGCTTTCTTT
TRBJ2-5 | . | TRBV5-5 | once | CASSRPSGETQYF | TGTGCCAGCAGCCGCCCGAGCGGGGAGACCCAGTACTTC
TRBJ2-7 | TRBD1 | TRBV6-2/TRBV6-3 | . | CASSYLAQGARDEQYF | TGTGCCAGCAGTTACTTGGCGCAGGGGGCACGCGACGAGCAGTACTTC
TRBJ2-3 | TRBD2 | TRBV6-6 | . | CASRTGTSLGTDTQYF | TGTGCCAGCAGAACCGGGACTAGTTTGGGCACAGATACGCAGTATTTT
TRBJ2-1 | . | TRBV5-1 | . | CASSQDLQGLDEQFF | TGCGCCAGCAGCCAAGATTTACAGGGATTAGATGAGCAGTTCTTC
TRBJ2-7 | . | TRBV10-2 | once | CASRAGQNSYEQYF | TGCGCCAGCAGGGCGGGACAGAACTCCTACGAGCAGTACTTC
TRBJ2-3 | TRBD2 | TRBV6-1 | . | CASSGGGTPTFYSTDTQYF | TGTGCCAGCAGTGGGGGGGGGACTCCCACTTTTTATAGCACAGATACGCAGTATTTT
TRBJ2-3 | . | TRBV15 | . | CATSDMYTQYF | TGTGCCACCAGCGACATGTATACGCAGTATTTT
TRBJ1-6 | . | TRBV27 | . | CASSLSTRTPLHF | TGTGCCAGCAGTTTATCGACCAGGACACCCCTCCACTTT
TRBJ2-7 | . | TRBV18 | . | CASSKIGQVIYEQYF | TGTGCCAGCTCAAAGATTGGGCAGGTCATCTACGAGCAGTACTTC
TRBJ2-5 | TRBD2 | TRBV5-4 | . | CASSLFQTSGGAGGTQYF | TGTGCCAGCAGCTTATTCCAGACTAGCGGGGGGGCCGGAGGGACCCAGTACTTC
TRBJ1-2 | TRBD1 | TRBV28 | . | CASSPRGNRGDYGYTF | TGTGCCAGCAGCCCACGCGGGAACAGGGGGGACTATGGCTACACCTTC
TRBJ1-6 | . | TRBV3-1/TRBV3-2 | . | CASSQGGTFSPLHF | TGTGCCAGCAGCCAGGGGGGGACTTTCTCACCCCTCCACTTT
TRBJ1-1 | TRBD1 | TRBV3-1/TRBV3-2 | once | CASSPTGAEAFF | TGTGCCAGCAGCCCGACAGGGGCTGAAGCTTTCTTT
TRBJ1-1 | . | TRBV7-2 | . | CASSLSMTGNTEAFF | TGTGCCAGCAGCTTATCAATGACGGGGAACACTGAAGCTTTCTTT
TRBJ1-6 | . | TRBV7-3 | . | CASSPNLRGSSYNSPLHF | TGTGCCAGCAGCCCGAACCTTCGGGGGAGCTCCTATAATTCACCCCTCCACTTT
TRBJ1-1 | . | TRBV11-3 | . | CASSFNEWLGAFAFF | TGTGCCAGCAGCTTCAACGAGTGGCTGGGGGCATTTGCTTTCTTT
TRBJ2-1 | . | TRBV12-3/TRBV12-4 | . | CASSFLYNEQFF | TGTGCCAGCAGTTTCCTCTACAATGAGCAGTTCTTC
TRBJ2-7 | TRBD1 | TRBV24-1 | once | CATSDTGTGSVEQYF | TGTGCCACCAGTGACACCGGGACAGGGAGCGTGGAGCAGTACTTC
TRBJ2-5 | . | TRBV30 | few | CAWSPQETQYF | TGTGCCTGGAGTCCGCAAGAGACCCAGTACTTC
TRBJ2-7 | . | TRBV5-1 | . | CASSSGGTEYEQYF | TGCGCCAGCAGCTCGGGGGGCACCGAATACGAGCAGTACTTC